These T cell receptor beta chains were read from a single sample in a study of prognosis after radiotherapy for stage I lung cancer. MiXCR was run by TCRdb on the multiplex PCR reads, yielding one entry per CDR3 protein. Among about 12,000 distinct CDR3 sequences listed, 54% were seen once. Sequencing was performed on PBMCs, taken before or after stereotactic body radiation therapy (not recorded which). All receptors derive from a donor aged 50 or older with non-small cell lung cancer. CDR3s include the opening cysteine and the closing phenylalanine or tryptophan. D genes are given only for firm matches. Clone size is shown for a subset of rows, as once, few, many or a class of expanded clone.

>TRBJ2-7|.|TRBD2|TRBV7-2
TGTGCCACTAGCGGGCCCTACGAGCAGTACTTC
CATSGPYEQYF
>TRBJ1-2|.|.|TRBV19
TGTGCCAGTAGTATGGGGGAGACTGGCTACACCTTC
CASSMGETGYTF
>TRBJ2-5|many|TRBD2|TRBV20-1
TGCAGTGCTAGCGGGAGGGAAGAGACCCAGTACTTC
CSASGREETQYF
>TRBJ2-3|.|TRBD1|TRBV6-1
TGTGCCAGTAGGCGGACAGGGAGCACAGATACGCAGTATTTT
CASRRTGSTDTQYF
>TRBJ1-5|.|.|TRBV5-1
TGCGCCAGCAGCCTGGGTACGACGGATAGCAATCAGCCCCAGCATTTT
CASSLGTTDSNQPQHF
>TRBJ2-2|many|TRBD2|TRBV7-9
TGTGCCAGCAGCTTGGGACTAGCAGGGACCGGGGAGCTGTTTTTT
CASSLGLAGTGELFF
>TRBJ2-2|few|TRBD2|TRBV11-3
TGTGCCAGCAGCTTAGCGGGTAGCGGGAGTACCGGGGAGCTGTTTTTT
CASSLAGSGSTGELFF
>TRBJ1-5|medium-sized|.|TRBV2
TGTGCCAGCAGTGACCTTTCTGGGACCGGCGATCAGCCCCAGCATTTT
CASSDLSGTGDQPQHF
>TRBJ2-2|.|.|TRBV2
TGTGCCAGCGGTAGGGTTAACACCTGGGAGCTGTTTTTT
CASGRVNTWELFF
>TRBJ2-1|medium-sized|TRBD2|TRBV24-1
TGTGCCACCAGTGTAGGCGGGGGAGGCCGGGATGAGCAGTTCTTC
CATSVGGGGRDEQFF
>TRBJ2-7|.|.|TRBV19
TGTGCCAGTAGCCCAGGAAAGGTAGGTACCTACGAGCAGTACTTC
CASSPGKVGTYEQYF
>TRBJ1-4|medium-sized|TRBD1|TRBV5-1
TGCGCCAGCAGCACGGGACAGGATAATGAAAAACTGTTTTTT
CASSTGQDNEKLFF
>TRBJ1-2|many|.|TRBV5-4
TGTGCCAGCAGCCCATCTCGGGATTTGAGCCCTTATGGCTACACCTTC
CASSPSRDLSPYGYTF
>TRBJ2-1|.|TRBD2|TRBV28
TGTGCCATCCCGATTGGGACTAGCGGGAGCGATGAGCAGTTCTTC
CAIPIGTSGSDEQFF
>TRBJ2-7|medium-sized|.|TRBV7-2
TGTGCCAGCAGCTTAGATTTACGGGGTTACAGCGAGCAGTACTTC
CASSLDLRGYSEQYF
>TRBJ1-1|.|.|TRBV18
TGTGCCAGCTCAGCAGGCGGACAGCCAAACACTGAAGCTTTCTTT
CASSAGGQPNTEAFF
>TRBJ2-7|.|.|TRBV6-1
TGTGCCAGCAGTGATTGGGGGACACAGGGGGAGGGTCGAGAGCAGTACTTC
CASSDWGTQGEGREQYF
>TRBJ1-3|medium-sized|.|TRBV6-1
TGTGCCAGCAGAAACGAAGTAGGGAGGGAGGGGAACACCATATATTTT
CASRNEVGREGNTIYF
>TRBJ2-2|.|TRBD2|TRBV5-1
TGCGCCAGCAGCTTAGGCGGGAGTTATGACACCGGGGAGCTGTTTTTT
CASSLGGSYDTGELFF
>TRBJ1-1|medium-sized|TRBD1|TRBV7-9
TGTGCCAGCAGCTTAAGTGCCTTGCAGGGGGCCACTGAAGCTTTCTTT
CASSLSALQGATEAFF
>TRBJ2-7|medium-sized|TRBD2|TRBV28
TGTGCCAGCAGTTTACAGCGGGAGGGGTCCTACGAGCAGTACTTC
CASSLQREGSYEQYF
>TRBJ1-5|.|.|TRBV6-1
TGTGCCAGCGACGGAGAACCGGGACACCCCTATCAGCCCCAGCATTTT
CASDGEPGHPYQPQHF
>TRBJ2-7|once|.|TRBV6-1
TGTGCCAGCAGACATGGGGATGTTTACTACGAGCAGTACTTC
CASRHGDVYYEQYF
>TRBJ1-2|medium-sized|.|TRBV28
TGTGCCAGCAGTTTAGGGGACTATGGCTACACCTTC
CASSLGDYGYTF
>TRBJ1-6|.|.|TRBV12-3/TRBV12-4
TGTGCCAGCAGTTTTGGGAATTCACCCCTCCACTTT
CASSFGNSPLHF
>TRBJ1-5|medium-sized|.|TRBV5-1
TGCGCCAGCAGCCTGGACACGGGCGGAACTAATCAGCCCCAGCATTTT
CASSLDTGGTNQPQHF
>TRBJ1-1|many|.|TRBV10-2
TGCGCCAGCAGTGAGGAGTACACTGAAGCTTTCTTT
CASSEEYTEAFF
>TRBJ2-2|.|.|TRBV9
TGTGCCAGCAGCGTAGTCTGTGGGCGGCCAAACACCGGGGAGCTGTTTTTT
CASSVVCGRPNTGELFF
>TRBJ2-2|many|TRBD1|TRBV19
TGTGCCAGCGAGGGGACAGCCCCAGGTGGCAATACGAAGACCGGGGAGCTGTTTTTT
CASEGTAPGGNTKTGELFF
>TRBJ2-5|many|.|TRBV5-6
TGTGCCAGCAGCTCCGGGGAGACCCAGTACTTC
CASSSGETQYF
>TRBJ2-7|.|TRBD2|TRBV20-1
TGCATTGCAAAAGGACTAGCCGTCTCGCGGGAGCAGTACTTC
CIAKGLAVSREQYF
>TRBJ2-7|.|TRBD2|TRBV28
TGTGCCAGCAGCACCTACTTCCTAGCGGGAGAAAACGAGCAGTACTTC
CASSTYFLAGENEQYF
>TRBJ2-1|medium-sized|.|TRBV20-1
TGCAGTGCTAAATTCCGGGCCTTTCTCAATGAGCAGTTCTTC
CSAKFRAFLNEQFF
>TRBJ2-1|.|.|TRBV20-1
TGCAGTGCTGTCCGAGGGTCGAATGAGCAGTTCTTC
CSAVRGSNEQFF
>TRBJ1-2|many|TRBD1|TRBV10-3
TGTGCCATCAGTGAAGAACAGGGGAGTGGCTACACCTTC
CAISEEQGSGYTF
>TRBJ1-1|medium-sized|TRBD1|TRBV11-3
TGTGCCAGCAGCTTAGACGGACAGGAGGGCACTGAAGCTTTCTTT
CASSLDGQEGTEAFF
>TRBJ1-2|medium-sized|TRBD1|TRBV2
TGTGCCAGCAGTGAAGCAACAGGGGTGAATGGCTACACCTTC
CASSEATGVNGYTF
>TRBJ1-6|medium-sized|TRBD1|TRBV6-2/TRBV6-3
TGTGCCAGCAGTTATATCCGGGACAGGGGGAGCTCCTATAATTCACCCCTCCACTTT
CASSYIRDRGSSYNSPLHF
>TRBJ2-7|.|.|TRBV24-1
TGTGCCACCAGTGATAGTGGGAGATCCCAGCAGTACTTC
CATSDSGRSQQYF
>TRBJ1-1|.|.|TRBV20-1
TGCAGTGCTAGAGATCTCACGGGAGGGCCGGGCGGGGAGTGGACTGAAGCTTTCTTT
CSARDLTGGPGGEWTEAFF
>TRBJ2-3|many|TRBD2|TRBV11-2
TGTGCCAGCAGCCAAAGACTAGCGGGCAGCACAGATACGCAGTATTTT
CASSQRLAGSTDTQYF
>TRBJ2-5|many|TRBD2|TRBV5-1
TGCGCCAGCAGCCCGGGACTAGTAAGGGGGTGGCAAGAGACCCAGTACTTC
CASSPGLVRGWQETQYF
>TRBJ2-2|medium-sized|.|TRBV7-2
TGTGCCAGCAGCCCCTCTGTCGCTAGTTTTGGGGAGCTGTTTTTT
CASSPSVASFGELFF
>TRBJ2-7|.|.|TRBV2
TGTGCCAGCAGTGAGGGGTCAGACCTTCACTACGAGCAGTACTTC
CASSEGSDLHYEQYF
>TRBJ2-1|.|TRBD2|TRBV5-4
TGTCCCAGCATCTTGGATGCGGGAGGGCCGAATGAGCAGTTCTTC
CPSILDAGGPNEQFF
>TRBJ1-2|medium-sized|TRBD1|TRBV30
TGTGCCTGGAGTGTATTCGGGACAGGAGGCAGCTATGGCTACACCTTC
CAWSVFGTGGSYGYTF
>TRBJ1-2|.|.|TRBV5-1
TGCGCCAGCAGCTCACGCCGGGGCAGGGACTATGGCTACACCTTC
CASSSRRGRDYGYTF
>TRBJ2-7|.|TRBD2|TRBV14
TGTGCCAGCAGCAGGGGACTAGCGGGAGTAGACGAGCAGTACTTC
CASSRGLAGVDEQYF
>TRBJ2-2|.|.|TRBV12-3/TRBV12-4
TGTGCCAGCAGTTTAAGGGGTGAAACCGGGGAGCTGTTTTTT
CASSLRGETGELFF
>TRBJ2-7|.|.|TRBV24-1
TGTGCCACCAGTGATCCCGGGAGTACTTTGGATGGGGGCGCGGGCTACGAGCAGTACTTC
CATSDPGSTLDGGAGYEQYF